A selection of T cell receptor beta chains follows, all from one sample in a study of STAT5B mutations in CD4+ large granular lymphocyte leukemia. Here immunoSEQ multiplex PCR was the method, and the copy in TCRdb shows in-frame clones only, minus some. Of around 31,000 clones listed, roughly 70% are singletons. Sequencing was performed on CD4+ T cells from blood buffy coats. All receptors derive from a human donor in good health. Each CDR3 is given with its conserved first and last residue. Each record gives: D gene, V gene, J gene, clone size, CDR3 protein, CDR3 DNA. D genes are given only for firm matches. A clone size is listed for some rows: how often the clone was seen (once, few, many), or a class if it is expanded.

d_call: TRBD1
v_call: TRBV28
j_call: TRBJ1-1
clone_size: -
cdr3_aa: CASSPRTGWPNTEAFF
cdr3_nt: TGTGCCAGCAGCCCTAGGACAGGGTGGCCAAACACTGAAGCTTTCTTT

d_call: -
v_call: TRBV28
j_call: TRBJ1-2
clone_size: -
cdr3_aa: CASITKGVYGYTF
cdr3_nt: TGTGCCAGCATTACTAAAGGGGTCTATGGCTACACCTTC

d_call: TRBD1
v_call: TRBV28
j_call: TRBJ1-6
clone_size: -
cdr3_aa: CASSFRSGQGNSPLHF
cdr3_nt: TGTGCCAGCAGTTTCCGGTCGGGACAGGGTAATTCACCCCTCCACTTT

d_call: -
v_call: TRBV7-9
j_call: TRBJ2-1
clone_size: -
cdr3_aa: CASSLEGNTYNEQFF
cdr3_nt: TGTGCCAGCAGCTTAGAAGGGAACACCTACAATGAGCAGTTCTTC

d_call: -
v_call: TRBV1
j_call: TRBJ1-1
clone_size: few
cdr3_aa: CTSSQEWGTEAFF
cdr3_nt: TGCACCAGCAGCCAAGAGTGGGGGACTGAAGCTTTCTTT

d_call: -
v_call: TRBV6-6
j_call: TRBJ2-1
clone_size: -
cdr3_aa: CASSYMAYDNEQFF
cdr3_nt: TGTGCCAGCAGTTACATGGCCTACGACAATGAGCAGTTCTTC

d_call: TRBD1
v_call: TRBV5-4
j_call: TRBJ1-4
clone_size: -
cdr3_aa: CASSRGQGATNEKLFF
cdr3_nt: TGTGCCAGCAGCCGTGGACAGGGGGCGACTAATGAAAAACTGTTTTTT

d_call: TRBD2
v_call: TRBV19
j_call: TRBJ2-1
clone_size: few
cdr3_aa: CASSIRASGRVEQFF
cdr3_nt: TGTGCCAGTAGTATTAGGGCTAGCGGGAGGGTTGAGCAGTTCTTC

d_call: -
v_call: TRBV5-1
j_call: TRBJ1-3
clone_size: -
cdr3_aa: CASSLLPEGDSGNTIYF
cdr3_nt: TGCGCCAGCAGCTTGCTTCCTGAGGGGGACTCTGGAAACACCATATATTTT

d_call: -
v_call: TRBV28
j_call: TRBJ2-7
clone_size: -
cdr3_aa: CASSSGTRPYEQYF
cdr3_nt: TGTGCCAGCAGTTCAGGGACGCGTCCCTACGAGCAGTACTTC

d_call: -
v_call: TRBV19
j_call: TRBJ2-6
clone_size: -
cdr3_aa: CASSILGGTSSGANVLTF
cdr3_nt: TGTGCCAGTAGTATTTTAGGGGGAACAAGCTCTGGGGCCAACGTCCTGACTTTC

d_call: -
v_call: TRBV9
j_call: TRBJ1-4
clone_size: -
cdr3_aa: CASSVENHPNEKLFF
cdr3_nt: TGTGCCAGCAGCGTAGAAAACCATCCTAATGAAAAACTGTTTTTT

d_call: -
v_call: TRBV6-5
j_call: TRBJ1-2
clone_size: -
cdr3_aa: CASSRDGNYHGYTF
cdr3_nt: TGTGCCAGCAGTCGGGACGGAAACTACCATGGCTACACCTTC

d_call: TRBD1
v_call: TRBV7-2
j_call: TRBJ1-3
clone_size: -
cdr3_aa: CASSFQGQATSGNTIYF
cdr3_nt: TGTGCCAGCAGCTTCCAGGGACAGGCCACCTCTGGAAACACCATATATTTT

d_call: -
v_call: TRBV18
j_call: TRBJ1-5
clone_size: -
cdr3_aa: CASSHINQPQHF
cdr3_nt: TGTGCCAGCTCACACATCAATCAGCCCCAGCATTTT

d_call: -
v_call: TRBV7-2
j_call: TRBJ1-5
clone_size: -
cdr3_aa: CASSLEVQPQHF
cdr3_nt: TGTGCCAGCAGCTTAGAGGTTCAGCCCCAGCATTTT

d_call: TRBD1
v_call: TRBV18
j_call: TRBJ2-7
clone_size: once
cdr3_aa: CASSPIQGASSYEQYF
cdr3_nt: TGTGCCAGCTCACCAATACAGGGGGCTAGCTCCTACGAGCAGTACTTC

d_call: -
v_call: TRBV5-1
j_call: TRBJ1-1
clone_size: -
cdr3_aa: CASSLDLDPTEAFF
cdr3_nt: TGCGCCAGCAGCTTGGATTTAGATCCCACTGAAGCTTTCTTT

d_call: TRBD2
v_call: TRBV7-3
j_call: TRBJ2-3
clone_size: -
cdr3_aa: CASSLMGPGLPTDTQYF
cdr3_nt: TGTGCCAGCAGCTTAATGGGTCCGGGACTACCCACAGATACGCAGTATTTT

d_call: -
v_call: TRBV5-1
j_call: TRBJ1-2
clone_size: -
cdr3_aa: CASSLTGSYGYTF
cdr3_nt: TGCGCCAGCAGCTTAACAGGGTCCTATGGCTACACCTTC

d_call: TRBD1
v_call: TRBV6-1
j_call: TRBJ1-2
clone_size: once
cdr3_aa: CASSEPGQGYGYTF
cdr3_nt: TGTGCCAGCAGTGAACCGGGACAGGGATATGGCTACACCTTC

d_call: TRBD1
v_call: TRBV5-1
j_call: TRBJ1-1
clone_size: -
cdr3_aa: CASSMKHGGTGSWNTEAFF
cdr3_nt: TGCGCCAGCAGCATGAAGCACGGGGGGACAGGGTCTTGGAACACTGAAGCTTTCTTT

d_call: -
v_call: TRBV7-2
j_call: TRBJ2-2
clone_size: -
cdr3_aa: CASTNTGELFF
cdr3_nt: TGTGCCAGCACCAACACCGGGGAGCTGTTTTTT

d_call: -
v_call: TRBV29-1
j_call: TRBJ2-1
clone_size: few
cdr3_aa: CSVPSPGNNEQFF
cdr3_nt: TGCAGCGTGCCTTCGCCGGGGAACAATGAGCAGTTCTTC

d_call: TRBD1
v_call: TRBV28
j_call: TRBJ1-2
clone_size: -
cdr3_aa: CASSGTGPGYTF
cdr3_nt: TGTGCCAGCAGTGGGACAGGGCCTGGCTACACCTTC

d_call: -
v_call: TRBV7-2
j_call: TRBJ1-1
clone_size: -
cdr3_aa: CASSLRGNTEAFF
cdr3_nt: TGTGCCAGCAGCTTACGGGGGAACACTGAAGCTTTCTTT

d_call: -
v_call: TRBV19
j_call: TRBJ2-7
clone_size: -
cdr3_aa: CASSIPGLSSYEQYF
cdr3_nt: TGTGCCAGTAGTATCCCGGGCCTTAGCTCCTACGAGCAGTACTTC

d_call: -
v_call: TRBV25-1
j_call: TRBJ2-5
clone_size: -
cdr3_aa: CATQGWAGEETQYF
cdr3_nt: TGTGCCACACAGGGTTGGGCGGGGGAGGAGACCCAGTACTTC

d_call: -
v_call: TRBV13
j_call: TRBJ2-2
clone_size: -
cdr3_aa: CASSFGKPLVSFPGELFF
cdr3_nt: TGTGCCAGCAGCTTTGGCAAACCCCTAGTATCCTTCCCCGGGGAGCTGTTTTTT

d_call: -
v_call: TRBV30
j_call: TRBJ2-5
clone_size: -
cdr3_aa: CAWRGEATQYF
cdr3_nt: TGTGCCTGGAGGGGGGAGGCAACCCAGTACTTC

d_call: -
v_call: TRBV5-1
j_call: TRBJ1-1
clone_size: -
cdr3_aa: CASSFSTGSNTEAFF
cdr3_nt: TGCGCCAGCAGCTTTTCTACAGGATCGAACACTGAAGCTTTCTTT

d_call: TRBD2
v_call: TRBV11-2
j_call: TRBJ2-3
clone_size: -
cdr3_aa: CASSLGPSGRMRDTQYF
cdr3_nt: TGTGCCAGCAGCTTAGGACCTAGCGGGAGGATGAGAGATACGCAGTATTTT

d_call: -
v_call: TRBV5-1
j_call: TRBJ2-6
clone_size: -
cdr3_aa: CASSGEGSGANVLTF
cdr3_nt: TGCGCCAGCAGCGGCGAGGGGTCTGGGGCCAACGTCCTGACTTTC

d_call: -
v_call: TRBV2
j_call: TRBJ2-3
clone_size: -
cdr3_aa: CASSDWGPTQYF
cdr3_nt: TGTGCCAGCAGTGACTGGGGGCCTACGCAGTATTTT

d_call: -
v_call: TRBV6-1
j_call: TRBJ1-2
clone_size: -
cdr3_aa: CASRQGRGANYGYTF
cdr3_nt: TGTGCCAGCAGACAGGGAAGGGGGGCTAACTATGGCTACACCTTC

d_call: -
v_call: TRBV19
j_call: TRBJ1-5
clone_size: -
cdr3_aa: CASSNWVFQPQHF
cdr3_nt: TGTGCCAGTAGTAATTGGGTTTTCCAGCCCCAGCATTTT

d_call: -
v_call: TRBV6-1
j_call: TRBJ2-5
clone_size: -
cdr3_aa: CASKRELVGETQYF
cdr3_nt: TGTGCCAGCAAGAGAGAGCTTGTCGGGGAGACCCAGTACTTC

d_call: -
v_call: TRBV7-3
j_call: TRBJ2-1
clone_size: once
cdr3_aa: CASSLSGNEQFF
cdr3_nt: TGTGCCAGCAGCTTGAGCGGTAATGAGCAGTTCTTC

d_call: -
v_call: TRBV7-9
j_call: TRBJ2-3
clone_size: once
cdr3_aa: CASSLEEGRGADTQYF
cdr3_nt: TGTGCCAGCAGCTTAGAAGAGGGCAGGGGAGCAGATACGCAGTATTTT

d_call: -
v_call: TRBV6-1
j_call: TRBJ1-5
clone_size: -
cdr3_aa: CASRKVREPQHF
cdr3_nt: TGTGCCAGCAGGAAGGTTCGGGAGCCCCAGCATTTT

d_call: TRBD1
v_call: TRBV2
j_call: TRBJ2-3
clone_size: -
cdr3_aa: CASRGQGNQPQYF
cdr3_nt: TGTGCCAGCAGGGGACAGGGCAATCAGCCCCAGTATTTT

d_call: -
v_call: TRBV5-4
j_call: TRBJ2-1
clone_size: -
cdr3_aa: CASRQRLGDENEQFF
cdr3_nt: TGTGCCAGCAGGCAACGGTTGGGCGATGAGAATGAGCAGTTCTTC

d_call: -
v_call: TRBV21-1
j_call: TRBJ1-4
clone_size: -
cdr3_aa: CASSVPGPLMEKLFF
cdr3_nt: TGTGCCAGCAGCGTACCGGGACCGCTCATGGAAAAACTGTTTTTT

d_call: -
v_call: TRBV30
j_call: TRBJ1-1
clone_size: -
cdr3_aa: CAWTLQGTRGTEAFF
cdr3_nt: TGTGCCTGGACCCTCCAGGGCACCCGCGGCACTGAAGCTTTCTTT

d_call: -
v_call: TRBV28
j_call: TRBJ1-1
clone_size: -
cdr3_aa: CASRRQETRTEAFF
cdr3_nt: TGTGCCAGCAGGAGACAGGAAACGAGGACTGAAGCTTTCTTT

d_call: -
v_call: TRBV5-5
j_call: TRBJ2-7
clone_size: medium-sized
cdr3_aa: CASSLVGRSYEQYF
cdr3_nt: TGTGCCAGCAGCTTGGTTGGCAGATCATACGAGCAGTACTTC

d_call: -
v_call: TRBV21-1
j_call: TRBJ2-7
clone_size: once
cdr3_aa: CASSKGSGQGFYEQYF
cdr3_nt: TGTGCCAGCAGCAAAGGTTCAGGACAGGGGTTCTACGAGCAGTACTTC

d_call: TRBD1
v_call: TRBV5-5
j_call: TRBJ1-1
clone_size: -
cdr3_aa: CASSFYGRGAAEAFF
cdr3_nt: TGTGCCAGCAGCTTTTACGGCAGGGGGGCCGCTGAAGCTTTCTTT

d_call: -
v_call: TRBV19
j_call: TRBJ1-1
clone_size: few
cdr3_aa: CASNYNRDTEAFF
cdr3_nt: TGTGCCAGTAATTATAACCGGGACACTGAAGCTTTCTTT

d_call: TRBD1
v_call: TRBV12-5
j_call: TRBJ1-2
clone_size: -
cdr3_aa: CASGFSPDRAKENGYTF
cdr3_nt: TGTGCTAGTGGTTTTAGTCCGGACAGGGCTAAAGAAAATGGCTACACCTTC

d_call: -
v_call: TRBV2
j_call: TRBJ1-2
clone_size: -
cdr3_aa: CASSESAANYGYTF
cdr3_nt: TGTGCCAGCAGTGAAAGCGCGGCTAACTATGGCTACACCTTC

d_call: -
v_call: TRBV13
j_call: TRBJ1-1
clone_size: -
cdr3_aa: CASSHRRRNTEAFF
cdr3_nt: TGTGCCAGCAGCCACCGACGGCGGAACACTGAAGCTTTCTTT

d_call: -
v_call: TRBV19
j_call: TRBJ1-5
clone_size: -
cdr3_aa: CASKGGSISSNQPQHF
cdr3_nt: TGTGCCAGTAAGGGCGGGTCAATCAGTAGCAATCAGCCCCAGCATTTT

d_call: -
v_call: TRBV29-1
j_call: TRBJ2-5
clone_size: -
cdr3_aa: CSVVTRTQYF
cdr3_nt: TGCAGCGTTGTAACCCGGACCCAGTACTTC

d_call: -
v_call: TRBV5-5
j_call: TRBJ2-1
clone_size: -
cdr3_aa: CASSLALGLPYNEQFF
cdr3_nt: TGTGCCAGCAGCTTGGCACTCGGACTACCCTACAATGAGCAGTTCTTC

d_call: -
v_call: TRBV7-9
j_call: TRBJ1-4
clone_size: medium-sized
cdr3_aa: CASSPTSRDEKLFF
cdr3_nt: TGTGCCAGCAGTCCCACGTCCAGGGATGAAAAACTGTTTTTT

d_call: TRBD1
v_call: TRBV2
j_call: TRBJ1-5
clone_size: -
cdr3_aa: CASRGDSSNQPQHF
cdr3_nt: TGTGCCAGCAGGGGGGACAGTAGCAATCAGCCCCAGCATTTT